The 15 T cell receptor beta chains listed next were all sequenced from one sample in a study of T-cell reconstitution after alpha-beta-depleted transplantation in children. For TCRbeta, the library was prepared with unique molecular identifiers. Using its own MiXCR run on the PCR reads, TCRdb lists one record per CDR3 protein. The sample yields around 500,000 distinct CDR3 sequences, more than 20% seen once. The sequencing used PBMCs, mostly from graft donor cells, collected 360 days after TCRalphabeta/CD19-depleted stem cell transplant. The receptors were sampled from a boy under two years old who had a stem cell transplant for acute myeloid leukemia, so the T cells may come from the graft donor.

This clonotype was detected many times. The V gene is TRBV9, the J gene TRBJ2-6; D perhaps matches TRBD1 (5 bases). The germline gives CDR1 SGDLS, CDR2 YYNGEE. The germline V and J ends were trimmed by 0 bases and 0 bases, with 7 bases remaining between them. This CDR3 contains 16 residues. The CDR3 protein is CASSVDRLSGANVLTF. The CDR3 region has the DNA TGTGCCAGCAGCGTAGACAGGCTCTCTGGGGCCAACGTCCTGACTTTC. Based on the CDR3 plus reference TRBV9 and TRBJ2-6, the full variable domain is DSGVTQTPKHLITATGQRVTLRCSPRSGDLSVYWYQQSLDQGLQFLIQYYNGEERAKGNILERFSAQQFPDLHSELNLSSLELGDSALYFCASSVDRLSGANVLTFGAGSRLTVL.

This chain connects TRBV5-1 to TRBJ2-3, with 7 bases matching TRBD2. V trimming: 0 bases; J trimming: 1 base; junction bases outside the gene matches: 8. Germline V lookup: CDR1 SGHRS, CDR2 YFSETQ. This CDR3 region has 17 residues. The CDR3 loop reads CASSLEAGSRRTDTQYF. CDR3 coding DNA: TGCGCCAGCAGCTTGGAAGCGGGGTCACGCCGCACAGATACGCAGTATTTT.

This clonotype was observed a few times. The J gene is TRBJ1-6, the V gene TRBV30; possible D gene TRBD1, 5 bases. CDR1 is GTSNPN, CDR2 SVGIG, per germline (reference sequence). Between the trimmed V and J ends, which lost 7 bases and 5 bases, there was a span of 12 bases. The CDR3 is made up of 13 amino acids. The CDR3 is CAYRDGDNSPLHF. The CDR3, as DNA: TGTGCCTACCGGGACGGTGATAATTCACCCCTCCACTTT.

The chain has TRBV5-1 and TRBJ2-5, with 9 bases fitting TRBD2. From germline, CDR1 is SGHRS and CDR2 YFSETQ. The V segment lost 4 bases and the J segment 2 bases; nucleotides outside the gene matches: 15. This CDR3 comprises 18 residues. This chain's CDR3 is CASSPRPNSGGPQETQYF. The CDR3 region has the DNA TGCGCCAGCAGCCCACGTCCGAATAGCGGGGGTCCTCAAGAGACCCAGTACTTC.

The table lists this clonotype with many counts. V gene TRBV29-1 combines with J gene TRBJ2-3, with D maybe TRBD2 (5 bases). This CDR3 has 13 residues. CDR1 is SQVTM and CDR2 is ANQGSEA in the germline V gene. V was cut by 0 bases and J by 1 base, with 5 bases left in between. The CDR3 DNA reads TGCAGCGTTGAAGACGGGGGCACAGATACGCAGTATTTT. It is translated as CSVEDGGTDTQYF.

Turning to this clonotype: One end of the junction does not line up with germline, which may come from a read error. The chain links TRBV27 to TRBJ2-7; D might be TRBD2 (6 bases). CDR3 length: 14 residues. Germline values: CDR1 MNHEY, CDR2 SMNVEV (reference sequence). The CDR3 DNA sequence: TGTGCCAGCAGTTTGGGGGGAGCCTCCCACGAGCAGTACTTC. Translation: CASSLGGASHEQYF.

The gene calls are TRBV4-3 and TRBJ2-7; 9 bases are a match to TRBD1. The CDR3 extends over 16 amino acids. The trim removed 0 bases at V and 2 bases at J, leaving 5 bases unmatched. In germline, CDR1 is LGHNA, CDR2 YSLEER. The CDR3 DNA follows: TGCGCCAGCAGCCAAGATGGGTGGGACAGGGCCTACGAGCAGTACTTC. The encoded protein is CASSQDGWDRAYEQYF.

The chain joins TRBV7-2 to TRBJ2-5, with D possibly being TRBD1 or TRBD2 (5 bases each). CDR3 length equals 14 residues. Germline lookup yields CDR1 SGHTA and CDR2 FQGNSA. The V end was cut by 5 bases, the J end by 6 bases, with 16 bases between. DNA of the CDR3: TGTGCCAGCAGCCGGGACGTTAATGGGCAGACCCAGTACTTC. Translation gives CASSRDVNGQTQYF.

The sample holds a few counts of this clonotype. The chain is built from TRBV13 and TRBJ2-7, with D unclear. Trimming took 2 bases from V and 5 from J, leaving 7 bases between them. Germline CDR1 and CDR2: PRHDT and FYEKMQ (reference sequence). The CDR3 totals 12 residues. The CDR3: CASSLQVNEQYV. As DNA, the CDR3 is TGTGCCAGCAGCTTACAGGTCAACGAGCAGTACGTC.

This clonotype was picked up a small number of times. A read error may explain this, as a much larger clone is one base away. The J gene is TRBJ2-7, the V gene TRBV20-1; D unresolved. The V end lost 1 base, the J end lost 3 bases, and 4 bases lay between the germline ends. The CDR3 consists of 11 residues. CDR1 is DFQATT and CDR2 is SNEGSKA in the germline V gene (reference sequence). The CDR3 sequence is CSARALYEQYF. In DNA form, the CDR3 reads TGCAGTGCTAGAGCCCTCTACGAGCAGTACTTC.

This chain joins TRBV6-1 and TRBJ2-7, with TRBD1 as a possible D gene (6 bases). The CDR3 spans 14 residues. V dropped 6 bases and J dropped 6 bases, with 18 bases sitting between them. From germline, CDR1 is MNHNS and CDR2 SASEGT. CDR3 coding DNA: TGTGCCAGCAGACTGCATGGGGGCCGAGGCGAGCAGTACTTC. Protein sequence: CASRLHGGRGEQYF.

The J gene is TRBJ2-1, the V gene TRBV7-2; D remains unclear. Between the trimmed V and J ends, which lost 1 base and 8 bases, there was a span of 9 bases. CDR3 length equals 13 residues. Germline CDR1 reads SGHTA; CDR2 reads FQGNSA. The DNA of the CDR3 is TGTGCCAGCAGCTTAGGCCAAATGCATGAGCAGTTCTTC. This sequence encodes CASSLGQMHEQFF.

The rearrangement links TRBV5-4 to TRBJ2-5; a weak D match, TRBD2 (6 bases). This CDR3 has 16 residues. The V end lost 2 bases, the J end lost 2 bases, and 16 bases lay between the germline ends. Germline assignment: CDR1 SGHNT and CDR2 YYREEE (reference sequence). CDR3 loop: CASSFYRAGRQETQYF. The CDR3 DNA is TGTGCCAGCAGCTTCTATAGGGCGGGGAGACAAGAGACCCAGTACTTC.

The chain has TRBV20-1 and TRBJ2-3; D remains unclear. CDR1 is DFQATT and CDR2 is SNEGSKA in the germline V gene (reference sequence). The V end was cut by 0 bases, the J end by 3 bases, with 10 bases between. The CDR3 runs 14 residues. CDR3 residues: CSARDAIGTDTQYF. DNA of the CDR3: TGCAGTGCTAGAGATGCGATAGGAACAGATACGCAGTATTTT.

This sequence joins TRBV5-1 and TRBJ2-3; possibly TRBD2 for D (6 bases). The CDR3 contains 15 residues. V lost 4 bases to trimming and J lost 2 bases, with 14 bases between them. Looked up from germline, CDR1 is SGHRS and CDR2 is YFSETQ. CDR3 bases: TGCGCCAGCAGCCCGGCCAGCGGGTCCACAGATACGCAGTATTTT. Translating it yields CASSPASGSTDTQYF.